This T cell receptor (beta chain) was found in a study of blood T cell repertoires in COVID-19. Clones were sequenced by immunoSEQ multiplex PCR, and TCRdb holds only the in-frame ones, with some missing. In the table there are 100,000 or so clones, roughly 87% of which are singletons. V lost 0 bases and J 1 base, leaving 13 bases between the germline ends. Germline V gene lookup returns CDR1 SGDLS and CDR2 YYNGEE. This CDR3 comprises 17 residues. The V call is TRBV9, the J call TRBJ2-2, with unresolved D. The sequence derives from a man aged 50 to 59 with acute or convalescent COVID-19. Sequencing was carried out using peripheral blood. The CDR3 DNA sequence: TGTGCCAGCAGCGTAGACGTAAGCGTGGGGAACACCGGGGAGCTGTTTTTT. This sequence encodes CASSVDVSVGNTGELFF.